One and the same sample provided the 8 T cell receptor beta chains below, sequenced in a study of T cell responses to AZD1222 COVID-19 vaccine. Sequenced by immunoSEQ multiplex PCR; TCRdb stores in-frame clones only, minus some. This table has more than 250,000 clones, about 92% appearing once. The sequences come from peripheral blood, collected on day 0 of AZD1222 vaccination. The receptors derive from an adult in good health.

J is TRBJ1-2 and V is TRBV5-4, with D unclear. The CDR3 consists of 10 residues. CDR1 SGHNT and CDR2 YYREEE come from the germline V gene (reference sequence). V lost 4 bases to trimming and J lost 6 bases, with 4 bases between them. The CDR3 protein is CASSLHGYTF. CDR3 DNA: TGTGCCAGCAGCCTTCATGGCTACACCTTC.

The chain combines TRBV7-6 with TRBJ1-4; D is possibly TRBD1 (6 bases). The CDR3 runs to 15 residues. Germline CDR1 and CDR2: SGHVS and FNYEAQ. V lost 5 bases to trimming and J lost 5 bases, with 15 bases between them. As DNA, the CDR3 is TGTGCCAGCAGCGCTACAGGGAAGGGGAATGAAAAACTGTTTTTT. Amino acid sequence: CASSATGKGNEKLFF.

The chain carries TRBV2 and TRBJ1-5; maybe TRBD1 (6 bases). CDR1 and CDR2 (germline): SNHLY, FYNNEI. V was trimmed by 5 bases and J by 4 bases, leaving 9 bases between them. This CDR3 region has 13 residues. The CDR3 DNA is TGTGCCAGCAGTAGGACAGAAAATCAGCCCCAGCATTTT. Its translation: CASSRTENQPQHF.

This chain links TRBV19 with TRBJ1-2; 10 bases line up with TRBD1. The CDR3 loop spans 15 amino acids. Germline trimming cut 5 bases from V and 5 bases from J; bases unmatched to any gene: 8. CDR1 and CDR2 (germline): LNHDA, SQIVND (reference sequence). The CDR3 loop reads CASSRRQGAGYGYTF. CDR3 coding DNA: TGTGCCAGTAGTCGAAGACAGGGGGCAGGGTATGGCTACACCTTC.

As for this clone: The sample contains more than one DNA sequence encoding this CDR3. The CDR3 nucleotides are TGTGCCAGTAGTATTGGGAGCTCCTACGAGCAGTACTTC. This encodes CASSIGSSYEQYF. The gene calls are TRBV19 and TRBJ2-7; maybe TRBD2 (5 bases). The CDR3 is 13 amino acids. Trimming removed 3 bases from V and 0 bases from J, with 6 bases in between. Per germline, CDR1 LNHDA and CDR2 SQIVND (reference sequence).

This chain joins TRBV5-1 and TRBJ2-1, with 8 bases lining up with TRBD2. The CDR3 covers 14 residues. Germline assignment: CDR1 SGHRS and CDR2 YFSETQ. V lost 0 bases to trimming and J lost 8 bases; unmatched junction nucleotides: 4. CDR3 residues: CASSLGAGGDEQFF. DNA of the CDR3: TGCGCCAGCAGCTTGGGGGCGGGAGGCGATGAGCAGTTCTTC.

CDR3 region: CASSIDRGSDTQYF. For the CDR3, the DNA is TGTGCCAGCAGTATCGACAGGGGATCAGATACGCAGTATTTT. The V and J genes are TRBV2 and TRBJ2-3; TRBD1 aligns across 8 bases. The length of the CDR3 is 14 residues. CDR1 and CDR2 (germline): SNHLY, FYNNEI. The V and J ends lost 5 bases and 4 bases, in that order; junction bases with no gene match: 5.

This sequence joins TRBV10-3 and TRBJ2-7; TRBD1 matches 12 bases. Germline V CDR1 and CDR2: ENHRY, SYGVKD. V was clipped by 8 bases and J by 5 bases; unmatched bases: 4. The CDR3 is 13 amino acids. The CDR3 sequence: CAIAGQGAHEQYF. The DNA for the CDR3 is TGTGCCATCGCGGGACAGGGGGCTCACGAGCAGTACTTC.